This TCR beta chain was sequenced during a study of monozygotic twins with inflammatory bowel disease. CDR1 SNHLY and CDR2 FYNNEI come from the germline V gene. This CDR3 is 18 amino acids long. General study points: The analysis failed to separate different T cell subtypes. Among IBD patients, TCRbeta diversity (inverse Simpson) was lower than in healthy co-twins. Twin pairs that were concordant did not differ from discordant pairs in repertoire similarity, possibly from limited power.

As regards this clonotype: Its antigen is currently unknown.

In preparing each TCR library, about 3,700 ng of total RNA was used. TCRdb derives one entry per CDR3 protein from the 5' RACE reads, leaving out DNA. This sample's table reports 300,000 to 350,000 distinct CDR3 sequences. The clonotype originates from a human donor with ulcerative colitis or Crohn's disease, or a healthy co-twin of an affected twin (not recorded which). The chain is built from TRBV2 and TRBJ2-7; TCRdb lists TRBD2, though no DNA is available to test this call. Specimen: blood. Here the CDR3 reads CASSEYPPLAGVVYEQYF.